What follows are 21 T cell receptor beta chains derived from one specimen sequenced in a study of blood T cell repertoires in COVID-19. Assay used: immunoSEQ multiplex PCR; TCRdb lists only in-frame clones, some missing. The sample consists of 200,000 to 300,000 clones, approximately 80% of them appearing once. The sample taken for sequencing was peripheral blood. These receptors were collected from an elderly woman with acute or convalescent COVID-19.

The chain couples TRBV28 to TRBJ1-2; D is ambiguous. This CDR3 comprises 12 residues. Germline CDR1 MDHEN, CDR2 SYDVKM. Trimming cost V 8 bases and J 8 bases, with 15 bases left between them. The CDR3 DNA sequence: TGTGCCAGCGAATCCAGGCGCGAGGGCTACACCTTC. Its translation is CASESRREGYTF.

The chain uses TRBV10-3 and TRBJ2-3; TRBD2 matches 12 bases. CDR1 is ENHRY and CDR2 is SYGVKD in the germline V gene. J gave up 2 bases and V 5 bases, and 5 bases lay outside the gene matches. The CDR3 has 16 residues. The CDR3 sequence is CAISLLAGGFTDTQYF. The CDR3 DNA follows: TGTGCCATCAGTTTACTAGCGGGGGGTTTCACAGATACGCAGTATTTT.

V gene TRBV5-8 combines with J gene TRBJ2-1, with D possibly TRBD2 on 5 matching bases. The CDR3 sequence is 15 residues long. CDR1 SGHTS and CDR2 YDEGEE come from the germline V gene. The V gene lost 4 bases and the J gene lost 0 bases, with 11 bases spanning the gap. DNA of the CDR3: TGTGCCAGCAGCGTCGGAGGTAGCTCCTACAATGAGCAGTTCTTC. Translating gives CASSVGGSSYNEQFF.

The chain combines TRBV3-1 (or the pseudogene TRBV3-2) with TRBJ2-7; a weak D match, TRBD1 (6 bases). The CDR3 sequence is 16 residues long. V lost 0 bases and J 4 bases, leaving 16 bases between the germline ends. Looked up from germline, CDR1 is LGHDT and CDR2 is YNNKEL (reference sequence). The CDR3 spells CASSQEWSGVGYEQYF. The DNA of the CDR3 is TGTGCCAGCAGCCAAGAATGGTCAGGGGTGGGTTACGAGCAGTACTTC.

This rearrangement joins TRBV3-1 (or the pseudogene TRBV3-2) to TRBJ2-5; possible D gene TRBD2, 6 bases. V lost 7 bases to trimming and J lost 5 bases, with 14 bases between them. The germline CDR1 and CDR2 sequences are LGHDT and YNNKEL (reference sequence). CDR3 length: 13 residues. The DNA of the CDR3 is TGTGCCAGCAAGCGACTAGGTCGGGAGACCCAGTACTTC. It specifies CASKRLGRETQYF.

The chain joins TRBV7-2 to TRBJ1-3; the D gene is possibly TRBD1 (5 bases). CDR1 SGHTA and CDR2 FQGNSA come from the germline V gene. The V end lost 11 bases, the J end lost 0 bases, and 11 bases lay between the germline ends. The CDR3 is 13 amino acids. CDR3 sequence: CASGVPSGNTIYF. DNA of the CDR3: TGTGCCTCGGGGGTGCCCTCTGGAAACACCATATATTTT.

The V gene is TRBV9, the J gene TRBJ2-4, with 7 bases matching TRBD2. The CDR3 sequence is 15 residues long. V trimming: 0 bases; J trimming: 1 base; junction bases outside the gene matches: 1. CDR1 and CDR2 (germline): SGDLS, YYNGEE. CDR3 in amino acids: CASSVAGGAKNIQYF. In DNA, the CDR3 is TGTGCCAGCAGCGTAGCCGGGGGGGCCAAAAACATTCAGTACTTC.

The genes are TRBV5-1 and TRBJ2-7; TRBD1 aligns across 8 bases. From germline, CDR1 is SGHRS and CDR2 YFSETQ. V gave up 4 bases and J gave up 7 bases; unmatched junction bases: 13. CDR3 length: 15 residues. The DNA of the CDR3 is TGCGCCAGCAGCATCAGACCGGGACAGGAGTTGGAGCAGTACTTC. Amino acid sequence: CASSIRPGQELEQYF.

The J gene is TRBJ1-2, the V gene TRBV14, with D possibly matching TRBD1 (5 bases). The CDR3 is 14 amino acids. Per the germline V gene, CDR1 is SGHDN and CDR2 is FVKESK. V dropped 4 bases and J dropped 4 bases, with 13 bases sitting between them. The CDR3 coding sequence is TGTGCCAGCAGCCGGGGCAGGGTGGGCTATGGCTACACCTTC. Its translation is CASSRGRVGYGYTF. Based on the CDR3 plus reference TRBV14 and TRBJ1-2, the full variable domain is EAGVTQFPSHSVIEKGQTVTLRCDPISGHDNLYWYRRVMGKEIKFLLHFVKESKQDESGMPNNRFLAERTGGTYSTLKVQPAELEDSGVYFCASSRGRVGYGYTFGSGTRLTVV.

The chain recombines TRBV6-1 with TRBJ2-3, with a weak D call TRBD1 (6 bases). Trimming took off 0 bases at V and 1 base at J, with 11 bases between the two ends. Germline assignment: CDR1 MNHNS and CDR2 SASEGT. The CDR3 sequence is 16 residues long. The chain's CDR3 is CASSEAYGQRTDTQYF. The CDR3 coding sequence is TGTGCCAGCAGTGAAGCGTATGGACAGCGCACAGATACGCAGTATTTT.

The chain joins TRBV5-6 to TRBJ1-2; no firm D call. The V end lost 7 bases, the J end lost 0 bases, and 10 bases lay between the germline ends. In germline, CDR1 is SGHDT, CDR2 YYEEEE. CDR3 length: 13 residues. The CDR3: CASRLLANYGYTF. The DNA for the CDR3 is TGTGCCAGCCGGTTGCTAGCTAACTATGGCTACACCTTC.

The chain links TRBV12-3 or TRBV12-4 to TRBJ2-7; possibly TRBD2 for D (5 bases). The CDR3 is 13 residues long. V lost 7 bases and J 7 bases, leaving 17 bases between the germline ends. In DNA form, the CDR3 reads TGTGCCAGCACCTATGGGCCCACGGGGGAGCAGTACTTC. Translating it yields CASTYGPTGEQYF.

This clone has only a few counts. This sequence joins TRBV5-5 and TRBJ2-7, with 8 positions matching TRBD1. J was trimmed by 1 base and V by 3 bases; bases with no gene match: 12. Germline-derived CDR1 and CDR2 are SGHKS and YYEKEE (reference sequence). There are 17 residues in the CDR3. Here the CDR3 DNA reads TGTGCCAGCAGCTACCGGGACAGGTTCCTTCCTTCCTACGAGCAGTACTTC. This translates into CASSYRDRFLPSYEQYF.

Written as DNA, the CDR3 is TGTGCCAGCAGCTTAGCGGGCCGTGGGCTGCCGAAGATTAGCAATCAGCCCCAGCATTTT. It is translated as CASSLAGRGLPKISNQPQHF. The chain has TRBV7-8 and TRBJ1-5, with unresolved D. Trimming stripped 0 bases from V and 0 bases from J, with 21 bases between. This CDR3 spans 20 amino acids. In germline, CDR1 is SGHVS, CDR2 FQNEAQ.

The genes are TRBV9 and TRBJ1-1; no clear D. This CDR3 is built from 15 residues. The ends were cut back, 0 bases at V and 0 bases at J, with 9 bases in the middle. CDR1 and CDR2 (germline): SGDLS, YYNGEE. CDR3 sequence reads: CASSVGALMNTEAFF. CDR3 nucleotides: TGTGCCAGCAGCGTAGGGGCACTCATGAACACTGAAGCTTTCTTT.

This clone came up once. The chain employs TRBV19 and TRBJ1-4; 7 bases agree with TRBD1. J was trimmed by 7 bases and V by 5 bases; bases with no gene match: 4. The CDR3 has 13 residues. CDR1 and CDR2 (germline): LNHDA, SQIVND (reference sequence). CDR3 coding DNA: TGTGCCAGTAGTCAGGGGGTGCGTGAAAAACTGTTTTTT. Residues: CASSQGVREKLFF.

The chain employs TRBV19 and TRBJ1-5, with D uncertain. CDR1 is LNHDA, CDR2 SQIVND, per germline (reference sequence). CDR3 size: 12 residues. V lost 3 bases and J 6 bases, leaving 6 bases between the germline ends. The CDR3 region has the DNA TGTGCCAGTAGTATCCTCCCTCAGCCCCAGCATTTT. Protein sequence: CASSILPQPQHF.

V is TRBV10-3 and J is TRBJ2-7; 7 bases fit TRBD1. The CDR3 loop spans 14 amino acids. The germline gives CDR1 ENHRY, CDR2 SYGVKD. V shed 0 bases, J shed 7 bases, and the junction held 6 bases outside the gene matches. CDR3 in amino acids: CAISESGQPSEQYF. The CDR3 bases are TGTGCCATCAGTGAGTCGGGACAGCCTTCGGAGCAGTACTTC.

This clone showed up just a few times. The DNA for the CDR3 is TGTGCCAGCAGTTTAAGGAACAGGGGAAACTATGGCTACACCTTC. Its protein is CASSLRNRGNYGYTF. The chain couples TRBV28 to TRBJ1-2, with TRBD1 matching over 7 bases. Losses at the gene ends were 2 bases for V and 2 bases for J; bases not matched to a gene: 5. CDR1 and CDR2 from the germline V gene are MDHEN and SYDVKM. The CDR3 totals 15 residues.

The chain recombines TRBV28 with TRBJ1-5; a possible D gene is TRBD1 (5 bases). Trimming took off 2 bases at V and 0 bases at J, with 11 bases between the two ends. This CDR3 comprises 16 residues. Germline V gene data show CDR1 as MDHEN and CDR2 as SYDVKM. CDR3 protein: CASSLAGSRSNQPQHF. The CDR3 DNA reads TGTGCCAGCAGTTTAGCAGGGTCCCGTAGCAATCAGCCCCAGCATTTT.

The chain has TRBV5-1 and TRBJ2-6; TRBD1 matches 10 bases. Germline lookup yields CDR1 SGHRS and CDR2 YFSETQ. The CDR3 consists of 18 residues. V dropped 4 bases and J dropped 0; count of bases not matched to a gene: 7. CDR3 in DNA: TGCGCCAGCAGCCAAGACAGGGGGCTCCCCTCTGGGGCCAACGTCCTGACTTTC. This gives the protein CASSQDRGLPSGANVLTF.